This T cell receptor beta chain appears in the sequencing data of a study of blood T cell repertoires in COVID-19. Using immunoSEQ multiplex PCR, the repertoire was profiled, and TCRdb retains in-frame clones only, with some absent. The sample consists of approximately 190,000 clones, about 86% of them appearing once. The CDR3 length is 13 residues. CDR1 and CDR2 (germline): SGHAT, FQNNGV. The source material was PBMCs or T cells enriched from blood (not recorded which). The V and J genes are TRBV11-2 and TRBJ2-1, with a possible D match to TRBD1 (5 bases). This TCR was recovered from a man between 40 and 49 years old who had recovered from COVID-19. DNA for the CDR3: TGTGCTGGCGCGGCAACAGGTTACAATGAGCAGTTCTTC. Translated: CAGAATGYNEQFF.